The 23 T cell receptor beta chains in this list originate from one sample, sequenced in a study of regulatory T cells in long-lasting Graves disease. According to the study, TCR beta libraries were built with iRepertoire HTBI primers and CDR3-region Arm-PCR. TCRdb passed the multiplex PCR reads through MiXCR, listing each CDR3 protein once. In the table there are roughly 450,000 distinct CDR3 sequences, roughly 20% of which are singletons. Time point reported: persistent/refractory GD, antithyroid drugs over 5 years with positive TRAb. RNA from PBMCs was the source of the TCR library. The source material was peripheral blood mononuclear cells (PBMCs), sampled when the disease was refractory, from a patient treated with antithyroid drugs. Source of these receptors: a female donor with Graves disease.

The V call is TRBV2, the J call TRBJ2-3; TRBD2 agrees at 7 bases. V lost 7 bases and J lost 2; bases outside the gene matches: 6. Germline V gene data show CDR1 as SNHLY and CDR2 as FYNNEI. The CDR3 loop spans 14 amino acids. The DNA of the CDR3 is TGTGCCAGCACCGAGGGACTACACACAGATACGCAGTATTTT. Its translation is CASTEGLHTDTQYF.

J is TRBJ1-6 and V is TRBV20-1; TRBD1 agrees at 8 bases. The CDR3 totals 15 residues. With 2 bases clipped from V and 5 bases from J, the junction kept 5 bases outside the gene matches. Germline V gene lookup returns CDR1 DFQATT and CDR2 SNEGSKA (reference sequence). This CDR3 is CSARPGQGDNSPLHF. The CDR3 nucleotides read TGCAGTGCTAGACCCGGACAGGGCGATAATTCACCCCTCCACTTT.

CDR3 DNA sequence: TGTGCCAGTAGACCATTCACCGGGACAGGGAAATTGTATGGCTACACCTTC. Its translation: CASRPFTGTGKLYGYTF. The chain combines TRBV19 with TRBJ1-2, with 9 positions matching TRBD1. Per germline, CDR1 LNHDA and CDR2 SQIVND (reference sequence). J gave up 5 bases and V 6 bases, and 16 bases lay outside the gene matches. The CDR3 length is 17 residues.

This clonotype was seen at least ten times. The chain couples TRBV7-9 to TRBJ2-5; 10 bases align to TRBD2. CDR1 and CDR2 (germline): SEHNR, FQNEAQ (reference sequence). The CDR3 extends over 15 amino acids. V dropped 5 bases and J dropped 4; count of bases not matched to a gene: 7. CDR3: CASSNQREGVETQYF. The CDR3 nucleotides are TGTGCCAGCAGCAATCAGCGGGAGGGCGTAGAGACCCAGTACTTC.

In its sample, this clonotype was seen many times. The rearrangement uses TRBV10-3 and TRBJ2-7; D may be TRBD2 (5 bases). Germline V gene data show CDR1 as ENHRY and CDR2 as SYGVKD. Trimming stripped 8 bases from V and 2 bases from J, with 13 bases between. There are 13 residues in the CDR3. As DNA, the CDR3 is TGTGCCATCGAGGTCGGGGATACCTACGAGCAGTACTTC. The encoded protein is CAIEVGDTYEQYF.

This clonotype has only a few counts. The gene calls are TRBV28 and TRBJ1-6, with D tentatively TRBD1 (5 bases). V lost 1 base and J 7 bases, leaving 14 bases between the germline ends. CDR1 and CDR2 from the germline V gene are MDHEN and SYDVKM. The length of the CDR3 is 16 residues. CDR3 region: CASSLSPGPLNSPLHF. CDR3 nucleotides: TGTGCCAGCAGTTTATCCCCGGGACCTTTGAATTCACCCCTCCACTTT.

This clonotype has ten or more counts. V is TRBV20-1 and J is TRBJ2-5; TRBD2 aligns across 9 bases. This CDR3 region has 15 residues. V shed 3 bases and J 1 base; nucleotides not matched to a gene: 6. From germline, CDR1 is DFQATT and CDR2 SNEGSKA (reference sequence). In nucleotides, the CDR3 is TGCAGTGCTAGTCTCCCTAGCGGGACCCAAGAGACCCAGTACTTC. The encoded protein is CSASLPSGTQETQYF.

This clonotype has ten or more counts. The chain links TRBV29-1 to TRBJ1-2; D uncertain. V was pared by 4 bases and J by 4 bases, with 13 bases between. The germline V gene has CDR1 SQVTM and CDR2 ANQGSEA. The CDR3 has 13 amino acids. For the CDR3, the DNA is TGCAGCGTTGCTCGCCGAGTGGGCTATGGCTACACCTTC. This translates into CSVARRVGYGYTF. Full variable domain (outside the CDR3, taken from reference TRBV29-1 and TRBJ1-2): SAVISQKPSRDICQRGTSLTIQCQVDSQVTMMFWYRQQPGQSLTLIATANQGSEATYESGFVIDKFPISRPNLTFSTLTVSNMSPEDSSIYLCSVARRVGYGYTFGSGTRLTVV.

The chain has TRBV7-3 and TRBJ2-5; D is unresolved. Germline CDR1 and CDR2: SGHTA and FQGTGA. This CDR3 is built from 13 residues. Between the trimmed V and J ends, which lost 8 bases and 0 bases, there was a span of 10 bases. The CDR3 sequence is CASSANHQETQYF. CDR3 coding DNA: TGTGCCAGCTCTGCTAACCACCAAGAGACCCAGTACTTC.

This clonotype was observed many times. This rearrangement joins TRBV2 to TRBJ2-2; D gene uncertain. V dropped 3 bases and J dropped 6 bases, with 11 bases sitting between them. Germline-derived CDR1 and CDR2 are SNHLY and FYNNEI. The CDR3 is 14 amino acids. The CDR3 coding sequence is TGTGCCAGCAGTGAGGTCAGCTTCGCCGGGGAGCTGTTTTTT. Its translation is CASSEVSFAGELFF.

This clonotype was detected many times. This chain joins TRBV20-1 and TRBJ1-1; D remains ambiguous. Trimming removed 2 bases at V and 0 bases at J, with 19 bases between. CDR1 and CDR2 from the germline V gene are DFQATT and SNEGSKA (reference sequence). The length of the CDR3 is 17 residues. Written as DNA, the CDR3 is TGCAGTGCTAGACCTCAAACCGGAGTCGGACTGAACACTGAAGCTTTCTTT. This codes for CSARPQTGVGLNTEAFF.

The CDR3 sequence is CATSDQRQSGTGELFF. CDR3 nucleotide sequence: TGTGCCACCAGTGACCAGAGGCAGTCGGGCACCGGGGAGCTGTTTTTT. The chain couples TRBV24-1 to TRBJ2-2; D is uncertain. From germline, CDR1 is KGHDR and CDR2 SFDVKD. CDR3 length equals 16 residues. Trimming shortened V by 4 bases and J by 4 bases, and 15 bases separated the two germline ends.

V is TRBV19 and J is TRBJ1-2; possibly TRBD1 for D (6 bases). V was clipped by 3 bases and J by 3 bases, with 8 bases between them. CDR3 length: 13 amino acids. CDR1 LNHDA and CDR2 SQIVND come from the germline V gene (reference sequence). This chain's CDR3 is CASSIPGDYGYTF. The CDR3 region has the DNA TGTGCCAGTAGTATCCCAGGGGACTATGGCTACACCTTC.

The chain carries TRBV18 and TRBJ2-2, with a possible D match to TRBD1 (6 bases). Germline assignment: CDR1 KGHSH and CDR2 LQKENI. The V end lost 8 bases, the J end lost 0 bases, and 13 bases lay between the germline ends. This CDR3 contains 15 residues. CDR3 in DNA: TGTGCCAGCACTGGACAGAGACCGAACACCGGGGAGCTGTTTTTT. This sequence encodes CASTGQRPNTGELFF.

Worth noting for this clonotype: With a much larger clone just one base away, this may be a read error. In nucleotides, the CDR3 is TGTGCCAGCAGCCCCTGGGTCGTGGGGGAGCAGTACTTC. It encodes CASSPWVVGEQYF. The V and J genes are TRBV2 and TRBJ2-7; D not resolved. Looked up from germline, CDR1 is SNHLY and CDR2 is FYNNEI. The CDR3 is made up of 13 amino acids. Trimming cost V 6 bases and J 7 bases, with 16 bases left between them.

In this sample, this clonotype turned up many times. The chain couples TRBV7-8 to TRBJ2-7, with 8 bases identical to TRBD2. Germline V gene data show CDR1 as SGHVS and CDR2 as FQNEAQ. The CDR3 sequence is 18 residues long. V was clipped by 2 bases and J by 6 bases; unmatched bases: 18. The CDR3 DNA reads TGTGCCAGCAGCTTACCCCGGGAGGGCCGAGTGGTTCCCGCCGAGCAGTACTTC. This translates into CASSLPREGRVVPAEQYF.

This clonotype has just a few counts. The CDR3 loop reads CASTKEVAGAYEQYF. CDR3 nucleotide sequence: TGTGCCAGCACCAAAGAGGTGGCAGGGGCCTACGAGCAGTACTTC. The V and J genes are TRBV7-2 and TRBJ2-7, with D possibly matching TRBD1 (6 bases). Trimming removed 7 bases from V and 2 bases from J, with 18 bases in between. Germline V lookup: CDR1 SGHTA, CDR2 FQGNSA. This CDR3 is built from 15 residues.

Notes on this clonotype: Given a much more abundant clone one base away, this may be a read error. The rearrangement links TRBV2 to TRBJ1-4; D is ambiguous. The CDR3 totals 17 residues. V lost 5 bases to trimming and J lost 5 bases, with 21 bases between them. Germline CDR1 is SNHLY and CDR2 is FYNNEI. The CDR3 protein is CASSPPASCVLNEKLFF. CDR3 nucleotide sequence: TGTGCCAGCAGTCCCCCGGCCTCGTGTGTGCTAAATGAAAAACTGTTTTTT.

This clonotype was counted many times. The chain links TRBV29-1 to TRBJ1-2, with a weak D call TRBD1 (5 bases). Trimming shortened V by 4 bases and J by 7 bases, and 10 bases separated the two germline ends. Germline CDR1 is SQVTM and CDR2 is ANQGSEA. CDR3 size: 11 residues. This chain's CDR3 is CSVGQGTGYTF. CDR3 coding DNA: TGCAGCGTTGGTCAGGGTACTGGCTACACCTTC. The whole variable domain, filled in from reference TRBV29-1 and TRBJ1-2, reads SAVISQKPSRDICQRGTSLTIQCQVDSQVTMMFWYRQQPGQSLTLIATANQGSEATYESGFVIDKFPISRPNLTFSTLTVSNMSPEDSSIYLCSVGQGTGYTFGSGTRLTVV.

This clonotype occurred many times. CDR3 residues: CASTLGVYGNQPQHF. CDR3 bases: TGTGCCAGCACTCTGGGGGTGTATGGCAATCAGCCCCAGCATTTT. The rearrangement links TRBV12-3 or TRBV12-4 to TRBJ1-5, with a possible D match to TRBD1 (5 bases). The CDR3 sequence is 15 residues long. Deletions cut 7 bases from V and 2 bases from J, with 15 bases between.

This clonotype came up many times. The gene calls are TRBV28 and TRBJ1-1, with D maybe TRBD1 (5 bases). V was shortened by 5 bases and J by 0 bases, with 19 bases between the two germline ends. The CDR3 is 17 residues long. Germline CDR1 is MDHEN and CDR2 is SYDVKM. The CDR3 region is CASSLTGTEHMNTEAFF. The CDR3 coding sequence is TGTGCCAGCAGTCTAACTGGGACGGAACACATGAACACTGAAGCTTTCTTT.

In the case of this clonotype: A much larger clone sits a single nucleotide away, making a read error possible. The chain has TRBV6-5 and TRBJ2-7; the D is unclear. There are 12 residues in the CDR3. Germline V gene data show CDR1 as MNHEY and CDR2 as SVGAGI. The DNA of the CDR3 is TGTGCCAGCAGTTTTGCAGCCTACGAGCAGTCCTTC. Translation: CASSFAAYEQSF.

This clonotype was seen a handful of times. The V and J genes are TRBV7-8 and TRBJ2-1; no definite D call. Trimming took 0 bases from V and 15 from J, leaving 18 bases between them. Germline lookup yields CDR1 SGHVS and CDR2 FQNEAQ. This CDR3 has 14 amino acids. The CDR3 here is CASSLAGFRAQRFF. CDR3 nucleotide sequence: TGTGCCAGCAGCTTAGCCGGTTTTAGGGCTCAACGGTTCTTC. The complete variable domain, with remaining parts taken from reference TRBV7-8 and TRBJ2-1, reads GAGVSQSPRYKVAKRGQDVALRCDPISGHVSLFWYQQALGQGPEFLTYFQNEAQLDKSGLPSDRFFAERPEGSVSTLKIQRTQQEDSAVYLCASSLAGFRAQRFFGPGTRLTVL.